This T cell receptor beta chain comes out of a study of cytomegalovirus exposure and HLA in healthy donors. Study context: Unique TCRs from HLA-typed donors, roughly 87 million of them, were held in an early data release. Study-wide results and limits: Accurate prediction of HLA-A and HLA-B alleles (for most subjects) was reportedly achieved from TCR beta sequences. Researchers counted around 160 TCR beta chains as cytomegalovirus-associated.

The donors (healthy individuals) were bone marrow donors. The PCR made use of 60 Vbeta and 13 Jbeta primers. Sequenced by immunoSEQ multiplex PCR; TCRdb stores in-frame clones only, minus some. This table holds 200,000 to 250,000 clones, roughly 81% found once. Per the germline V gene, CDR1 is GTSNPN and CDR2 is SVGIG (reference sequence). This CDR3 has 14 residues. Germline trimming cut 1 base from V and 4 bases from J; bases unmatched to any gene: 6. Note on this clone: Its target is unknown.

The clonotype originates from a girl aged 2-15 years in good health and CMV-seronegative. Sequenced: PBMCs. This chain joins TRBV30 and TRBJ1-1, with 7 bases aligning to TRBD1. CDR3 DNA: TGTGCCTGGAGTGAGCCCGACAGGGTCACTGAAGCTTTCTTT. Translating it yields CAWSEPDRVTEAFF.